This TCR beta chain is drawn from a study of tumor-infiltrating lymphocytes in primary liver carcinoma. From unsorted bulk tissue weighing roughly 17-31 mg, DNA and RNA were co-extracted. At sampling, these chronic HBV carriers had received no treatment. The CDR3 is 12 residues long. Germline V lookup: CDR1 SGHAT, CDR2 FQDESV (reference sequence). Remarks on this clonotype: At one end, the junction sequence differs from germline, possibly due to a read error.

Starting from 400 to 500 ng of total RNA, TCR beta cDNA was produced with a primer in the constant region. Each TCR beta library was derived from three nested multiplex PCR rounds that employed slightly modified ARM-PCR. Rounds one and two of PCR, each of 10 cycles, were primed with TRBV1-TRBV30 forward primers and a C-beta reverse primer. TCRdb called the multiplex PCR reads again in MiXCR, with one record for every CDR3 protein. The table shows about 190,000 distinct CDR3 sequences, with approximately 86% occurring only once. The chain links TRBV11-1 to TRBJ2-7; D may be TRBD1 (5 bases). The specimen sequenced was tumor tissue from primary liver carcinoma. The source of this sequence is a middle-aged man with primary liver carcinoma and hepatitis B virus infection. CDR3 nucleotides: TGTGCTAGTAGCCCAGACAGCTACGAGCATTACTTC. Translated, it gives CASSPDSYEHYF.